The 16 T cell receptor beta chains listed next were all sequenced from one sample in a study of identical twins. Each CDR3 protein is one row after TCRdb ran MiXCR on the 5' RACE reads. The sample has around 290,000 distinct CDR3 sequences; roughly 8.6% are singletons. These same data were also listed under a study on yellow fever vaccine responses in identical twins.

Sequenced material: CD8+ T cells sorted from blood. Receptor source: a woman in her late teens or twenties in good health.

This clonotype occurred many times. CDR3 coding DNA: TGTGCCAGCAGTGAAGTCGGAAGCACAGATACGCAGTATTTT. Its protein is CASSEVGSTDTQYF. The chain joins TRBV2 to TRBJ2-3; D gene unclear. Germline loops: CDR1 SNHLY, CDR2 FYNNEI. The CDR3 is 14 residues long. Between the trimmed V and J ends, which lost 1 base and 0 bases, there was a span of 5 bases.

This clonotype was observed a handful of times. The chain recombines TRBV27 with TRBJ2-2; 9 positions match TRBD2. Germline V gene sequence: CDR1 MNHEY, CDR2 SMNVEV (reference sequence). Unmatched junction bases numbered 5, after V lost 6 bases and J lost 6 bases. The CDR3 sequence is 14 residues long. The CDR3 is CASSIAGVAGELFF. CDR3 bases: TGTGCCAGCAGCATAGCGGGAGTGGCCGGGGAGCTGTTTTTT.

In DNA, the CDR3 is TGCGCCAGCAGCTTATGGGACAGGGGATCCGACACCGGGGAGCTGTTTTTT. It translates to CASSLWDRGSDTGELFF. The rearrangement uses TRBV5-1 and TRBJ2-2; 10 nucleotides align to TRBD1. Losses at the gene ends were 2 bases for V and 3 bases for J; bases not matched to a gene: 7. From germline, CDR1 is SGHRS and CDR2 YFSETQ. This CDR3 is 17 amino acids long.

CDR3 nucleotides: TGTGCCAGCAGTCCGTCCGGGACAGTGAACACTGAAGCTTTCTTT. It encodes CASSPSGTVNTEAFF. The rearrangement links TRBV12-3 or TRBV12-4 to TRBJ1-1, with 7 bases lining up with TRBD1. This CDR3 region has 15 residues. Trimming removed 5 bases from V and 0 bases from J; junction bases left unmatched: 6.

Many counts were recorded for this clonotype. This sequence joins TRBV3-1 and TRBJ2-5, with 10 positions matching TRBD2. Germline trimming cut 1 base from V and 2 bases from J; bases unmatched to any gene: 7. CDR1 is LGHDT and CDR2 is YNNKEL in the germline V gene (reference sequence). The CDR3 contains 17 residues. CDR3 protein: CASSQGGSGGSQETQYF. For the CDR3, the DNA is TGTGCCAGCAGCCAAGGGGGTAGCGGGGGGTCTCAAGAGACCCAGTACTTC.

The rearrangement links TRBV19 to TRBJ2-1; TRBD2 agrees at 8 bases. This CDR3 has 16 amino acids. The germline V gene encodes CDR1 LNHDA and CDR2 SQIVND (reference sequence). V gave up 5 bases and J gave up 4 bases; unmatched junction bases: 10. Here the CDR3 reads CASSGFSGNKYNEQFF. The CDR3 DNA reads TGTGCCAGTAGTGGATTTAGCGGGAACAAATACAATGAGCAGTTCTTC.

This clonotype was seen a few times. The chain has TRBV19 and TRBJ1-1, with D tentatively TRBD1 (5 bases). Per the germline V gene, CDR1 is LNHDA and CDR2 is SQIVND (reference sequence). The V end was cut by 3 bases, the J end by 1 base, with 12 bases between. This CDR3 comprises 15 residues. CDR3 loop: CASSITGLANTEAFF. Written as DNA, the CDR3 is TGTGCCAGTAGTATTACAGGTTTAGCGAACACTGAAGCTTTCTTT.

This clonotype showed up just a few times. This rearrangement joins TRBV4-3 to TRBJ1-5, with a weak D call TRBD1 (5 bases). Between the trimmed V and J ends, which lost 5 bases and 6 bases, there was a span of 11 bases. CDR1 is LGHNA and CDR2 is YSLEER in the germline V gene. This CDR3 contains 13 residues. The CDR3 here is CASSYRRGQPQHF. Here the CDR3 DNA reads TGCGCCAGCAGCTATCGAAGGGGTCAGCCCCAGCATTTT.

This clonotype was recorded many times. The gene calls are TRBV20-1 and TRBJ2-1, with 11 bases that match TRBD2. Germline V CDR1 and CDR2: DFQATT, SNEGSKA (reference sequence). This CDR3 has 20 residues. Losses at the gene ends were 3 bases for V and 4 bases for J; bases not matched to a gene: 20. The DNA for the CDR3 is TGCAGTGCTAGTGGGGGGCCCGGGACTAGCGGTCCGGAGCCTTACAATGAGCAGTTCTTC. This encodes CSASGGPGTSGPEPYNEQFF.

This chain uses TRBV9 with TRBJ2-1, with D possibly being TRBD1 (5 bases). This CDR3 spans 13 amino acids. Deletions cut 0 bases from V and 9 bases from J, with 10 bases between. Looked up from germline, CDR1 is SGDLS and CDR2 is YYNGEE. The CDR3 loop is CASSVGYGAEQFF. CDR3 DNA sequence: TGTGCCAGCAGCGTAGGTTATGGGGCTGAGCAGTTCTTC.

CDR3 DNA sequence: TGTGCCAGCAGTTACGCGGGACAGCGCCACGAGCAGTACTTC. Residues: CASSYAGQRHEQYF. The rearrangement uses TRBV6-5 and TRBJ2-7, with D tentatively TRBD1 (7 bases). Trimming removed 2 bases at V and 5 bases at J, with 13 bases between. The germline V gene encodes CDR1 MNHEY and CDR2 SVGAGI. The CDR3 runs 14 residues.

The chain is built from TRBV5-1 and TRBJ2-2, with 7 bases lining up with TRBD2. There are 15 residues in the CDR3. Germline V gene sequence: CDR1 SGHRS, CDR2 YFSETQ. V trimming: 0 bases; J trimming: 3 bases; junction bases outside the gene matches: 2. This CDR3 is CASSLAAGDTGELFF. CDR3 sequence (DNA): TGCGCCAGCAGCTTGGCCGCGGGGGACACCGGGGAGCTGTTTTTT.

This clonotype was seen repeatedly, ten times or more. This chain joins TRBV27 and TRBJ2-7, with 11 bases lining up with TRBD1. V shed 4 bases, J shed 2 bases, and the junction held 1 base outside the gene matches. CDR1 MNHEY and CDR2 SMNVEV come from the germline V gene (reference sequence). CDR3 length equals 14 residues. CDR3 protein: CASSWTGGPYEQYF. The CDR3 nucleotides read TGTGCCAGCAGTTGGACAGGGGGCCCCTACGAGCAGTACTTC.

On this clonotype: A read error may produce the germline difference seen at one junction end. The DNA for the CDR3 is TGCAGCGTTGAAAACGACAAGGGAAGCTCCTGCGAGCAGTACTTC. The encoded protein is CSVENDKGSSCEQYF. The rearrangement links TRBV29-1 to TRBJ2-7; no firm D call. This CDR3 has 15 residues. Looked up from germline, CDR1 is SQVTM and CDR2 is ANQGSEA.

This clonotype was detected a few times. The V gene is TRBV3-1, the J gene TRBJ1-4; D unclear. V dropped 5 bases and J dropped 8 bases, with 12 bases sitting between them. Germline CDR1 reads LGHDT; CDR2 reads YNNKEL (reference sequence). CDR3 length: 13 residues. The CDR3 bases are TGTGCCAGCAGCTCCAAGATGTGGGAAAAACTGTTTTTT. Residues: CASSSKMWEKLFF. The full variable domain, in which reference TRBV3-1 and TRBJ1-4 provide the parts outside the CDR3, is DTAVSQTPKYLVTQMGNDKSIKCEQNLGHDTMYWYKQDSKKFLKIMFSYNNKELIINETVPNRFSPKSPDKAHLNLHINSLELGDSAVYFCASSSKMWEKLFFGSGTQLSVL.

The chain uses TRBV6-5 and TRBJ1-4; D uncertain. The V gene lost 0 bases and the J gene lost 4 bases, with 12 bases spanning the gap. The CDR3 spans 16 residues. The germline V gene has CDR1 MNHEY and CDR2 SVGAGI. The CDR3 spells CASSYSRVLINEKLFF. DNA for the CDR3: TGTGCCAGCAGTTACTCGAGAGTGTTGATTAATGAAAAACTGTTTTTT.